The following is a TCR beta chain sequence with its context. This record comes from a study of blood T cells in healthy people across ages. There were healthy Caucasian individuals from Russia, aged about 6 to 100, serving as donors. Total RNA amounts of at least 5.5 micrograms were extracted per sample. Using a J-beta primer mix together with a sample-barcoded 5' primer, a second PCR was run for roughly 6 to 12 cycles. Each cDNA molecule carried a tag from a template-switch adaptor that contained 12 random nucleotides. CDR3-containing paired-end reads numbered at least 2.5 million in each sample. TCRdb reanalysed the 5' RACE reads using MiXCR and keeps one entry per CDR3 protein. The data show about 1.5 million distinct CDR3 sequences, approximately 39% seen once. The CDR3 length is 15 residues. With 6 bases removed from V and 1 base from J, the gap between germline ends came to 15 bases.

The clonotype originates from a young woman in good health. The V gene is TRBV12-3 or TRBV12-4, the J gene TRBJ1-1; D gene unclear. The sample taken for sequencing was blood. CDR3 amino acids: CASSFAHRRNTEAFF. The CDR3 DNA reads TGTGCCAGCAGCTTCGCCCACCGACGGAACACTGAAGCTTTCTTT.